The clone carrying this TCR beta chain has a single count. This record comes from a study of CD8 T cells in Susac syndrome. Random-hexamer reverse transcription was applied to roughly 0.5 to 1 ug RNA. TCRdb re-derived calls from the immunoSEQ multiplex PCR reads in MiXCR, one entry per CDR3 protein. The table includes about 170,000 distinct CDR3 sequences, 95% to 97% detected once. The receptor comes from a human donor with Susac syndrome. What was sequenced was CD4+ T cells from PBMCs.

The CDR3 spells CASSFLGGEQYF. In DNA, the CDR3 is TGTGCCAGCAGCTTTTTGGGGGGCGAGCAGTACTTC. V gene TRBV7-9 combines with J gene TRBJ2-7; a possible D gene is TRBD2 (6 bases). CDR3 size: 12 residues. Trimming took off 3 bases at V and 6 bases at J, with 9 bases between the two ends. Germline CDR1 SEHNR, CDR2 FQNEAQ (reference sequence). The entire variable domain, with the rest obtained from reference TRBV7-9 and TRBJ2-7, is as follows: DTGVSQNPRHKITKRGQNVTFRCDPISEHNRLYWYRQTLGQGPEFLTYFQNEAQLEKSRLLSDRFSAERPKGSFSTLEIQRTEQGDSAMYLCASSFLGGEQYFGPGTRLTVT.